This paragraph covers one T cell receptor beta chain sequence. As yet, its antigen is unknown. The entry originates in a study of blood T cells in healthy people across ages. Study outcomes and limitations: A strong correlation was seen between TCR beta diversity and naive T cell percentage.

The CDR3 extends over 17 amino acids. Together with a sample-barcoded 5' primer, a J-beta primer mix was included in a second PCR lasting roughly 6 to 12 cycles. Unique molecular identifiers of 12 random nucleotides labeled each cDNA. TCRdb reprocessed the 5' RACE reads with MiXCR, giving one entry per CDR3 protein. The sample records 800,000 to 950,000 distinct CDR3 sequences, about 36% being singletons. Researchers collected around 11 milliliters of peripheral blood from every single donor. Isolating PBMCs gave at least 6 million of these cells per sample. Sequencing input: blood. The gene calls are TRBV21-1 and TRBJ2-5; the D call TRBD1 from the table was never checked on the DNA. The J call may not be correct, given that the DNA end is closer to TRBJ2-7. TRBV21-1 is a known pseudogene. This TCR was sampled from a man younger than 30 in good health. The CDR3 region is CASSNFSPGTGDYEQYF. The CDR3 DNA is TGTGCCAGCAGCAACTTTTCTCCCGGGACAGGAGACTACGAGCAGTACTTC.